One and the same sample provided the 16 T cell receptor beta chains below, sequenced in a study of tumor-infiltrating lymphocytes in primary liver carcinoma. cDNA specific to TCR beta was made from about 550 ng of total RNA, with a constant-region primer employed for priming. Researchers made the TCR beta libraries by running three nested multiplex PCR rounds with slightly modified ARM-PCR. TRBV1-TRBV30 forward primers paired with a C-beta reverse primer drove the first two PCR rounds, about 9 cycles each. From the multiplex PCR reads, TCRdb called clonotypes with MiXCR, one entry per CDR3 protein. The profile covers tens of thousands of distinct CDR3 sequences, with around three quarters appearing a single time and around 45% taken by the ten largest. Between about 20 and 30 mg of unsorted bulk tissue served as the source from which RNA and DNA were co-extracted. The sequencing input was liver tumor tissue from sampling region 3. Documented subset: tumor region T3, left-lateral pole. The receptors derive from a man aged 35-49 years with primary liver carcinoma and hepatitis B virus infection.

A note on this clonotype: At one boundary the junction diverges from the germline segment, which might be a read error. This sequence joins TRBV4-3 and TRBJ2-1; TRBD2 matches 8 bases. This CDR3 spans 15 amino acids. CDR1 LGHNA and CDR2 YSLEER come from the germline V gene. The CDR3 coding sequence is TGTGCCAGCAACCAAGACGGGACTAGGCAGAATGAACAGTTCTTC. Translating it yields CASNQDGTRQNEQFF.

The chain joins TRBV11-1 to TRBJ2-5, with TRBD1 matching over 9 bases. Matching the DNA end better, TRBJ2-1 makes the J call doubtful. CDR3 length equals 17 residues. Germline V gene data show CDR1 as SGHAT and CDR2 as FQDESV (reference sequence). The CDR3 nucleotides read TGTGCCAGCAGCATAACCTCCCTGGGACAGGGTAACGGTGAGCAGTTCTTC. Protein: CASSITSLGQGNGEQFF.

With regard to this clonotype: An end of the junction does not agree with germline; a read error may underlie this. This sequence joins TRBV11-2 and TRBJ2-5, with D possibly being TRBD2 (5 bases). Per the germline V gene, CDR1 is SGHAT and CDR2 is FQNNGV. CDR3 size: 16 residues. CDR3 nucleotide sequence: TGTGCCAGCAGCCAAACACCTGGCGGGTGGAAGGAGACCCAGTATTTC. The encoded protein is CASSQTPGGWKETQYF.

Concerning this clonotype itself: A read error may account for a junction end that differs from germline. The CDR3 bases are TGTGCCAGCAGCCCCCGACAGGGAGTATGGGATTCACCCCTCCTCTTT. Translated: CASSPRQGVWDSPLLF. The chain joins TRBV7-9 to TRBJ1-6, with 7 positions matching TRBD1. CDR1 is SEHNR, CDR2 FQNEAQ, per germline (reference sequence). CDR3 size: 16 residues. Supplemented by reference TRBV7-9 and TRBJ1-6, the full variable domain reads DTGVSQNPRHKITKRGQNVTFRCDPISEHNRLYWYRQTLGQGPEFLTYFQNEAQLEKSRLLSDRFSAERPKGSFSTLEIQRTEQGDSAMYLCASSPRQGVWDSPLLFGNGTRLTVT.

Note on this clonotype: At one end the junction does not follow the germline gene, possibly because of a read error. This rearrangement joins TRBV12-3 or TRBV12-4 to TRBJ2-2, with D possibly matching TRBD2 (5 bases). The CDR3 contains 12 residues. The CDR3 protein is CTSCPRTGELFF. CDR3 DNA: TGTACCAGCTGTCCGCGGACCGGGGAGCTTTTTTTT.

The V and J genes are TRBV11-2 and TRBJ2-5; D may match TRBD1 or TRBD2 (5 bases each). The CDR3 extends over 12 amino acids. V lost 6 bases, J lost 5 bases, and 10 bases lay in between. Germline CDR1 SGHAT, CDR2 FQNNGV. CDR3 nucleotide sequence: TGTGCCAGCAGGTTTGAGGGGGAGACCCAGTACTTC. Amino acid sequence: CASRFEGETQYF.

Notes on this clonotype: Likely a read error: the CDR3 ends without its conserved phenylalanine or tryptophan. V is TRBV9 and J is TRBJ1-5; D possibly corresponds to TRBD1 (6 bases). In germline, CDR1 is SGDLS, CDR2 YYNGEE. The CDR3 is 15 amino acids. The V end was cut by 3 bases, the J end by 5 bases, with 15 bases between. The CDR3 region has the DNA TGTGCCAGCAGCGCGGCGGGGGCGGTGGATCAGCCCCAGCATTTG. Residues: CASSAAGAVDQPQHL.

To note about this clonotype: The germline gene is not matched at one end of the junction; a read error may be the cause. The chain uses TRBV11-2 and TRBJ2-2, with D possibly being TRBD1 or TRBD2 (5 bases each). The CDR3 covers 13 residues. Germline CDR1 SGHAT, CDR2 FQNNGV. CDR3 DNA: TGTGTCAGCAGCCTAGCAGGGCTCGGGGAGCTGTTTTTT. It specifies CVSSLAGLGELFF.

The CDR3 nucleotides are TGCAGTGCTCTACAGGGTAGAAATAATTCACCCCTCCACTTT. The encoded protein is CSALQGRNNSPLHF. The chain combines TRBV20-1 with TRBJ1-6, with D tentatively TRBD1 (6 bases). This CDR3 has 14 amino acids. V lost 5 bases and J 5 bases, leaving 13 bases between the germline ends. Germline V CDR1 and CDR2: DFQATT, SNEGSKA (reference sequence).

As regards this clonotype: The conserved phenylalanine or tryptophan normally closing the CDR3 is absent here, so this likely arose from a read error. This CDR3 is CASNVTGAFNQPQHY. The CDR3 coding sequence is TGTGCAAGCAATGTCACAGGGGCCTTCAATCAGCCCCAGCATTAT. V is TRBV6-1 and J is TRBJ1-5; 7 bases match TRBD1. The CDR3 consists of 15 residues. CDR1 MNHNS and CDR2 SASEGT come from the germline V gene.

In regard to this clonotype: A read error may be the cause here, since a much bigger clone is one base away. The chain couples TRBV7-9 to TRBJ2-3; tentative D call: TRBD2 (5 bases). The germline V gene encodes CDR1 SEHNR and CDR2 FQNEAQ (reference sequence). Trimming shortened V by 2 bases and J by 5 bases, and 11 bases separated the two germline ends. The CDR3 is 14 residues long. CDR3 loop: CASSLLVGEDTQYF. The DNA for the CDR3 is TGTGCCAGCAGCTTACTAGTGGGAGAAGATACGCAGTATTTT.

This clonotype is termed medium-sized. The gene calls are TRBV12-3 or TRBV12-4 and TRBJ1-4; D is possibly TRBD1 (6 bases). V was trimmed by 6 bases and J by 1 base, leaving 15 bases between them. The CDR3 runs to 16 residues. CDR3 in DNA: TGTGCCAGCAGATTAACAGGGATGGAAACTAATGAAAAACTGTTTTTT. Translation: CASRLTGMETNEKLFF.

This chain connects TRBV12-5 to TRBJ2-1; 14 bases are a match to TRBD2. The CDR3 covers 14 residues. CDR1 is LGHNT and CDR2 is FRNRAP in the germline V gene. CDR3: CVSVTSGRAAEQFF. The CDR3 DNA is TGTGTCAGCGTGACTAGCGGGAGGGCCGCTGAGCAGTTCTTC.

On this clonotype itself: The conserved phenylalanine or tryptophan is not found at the CDR3 terminus, so this likely reflects a read error. The rearrangement uses TRBV13 and TRBJ1-6; a weak D match, TRBD1 (5 bases). The CDR3 loop spans 15 amino acids. The V and J ends lost 0 bases and 10 bases respectively, with 13 bases between them. Germline-derived CDR1 and CDR2 are PRHDT and FYEKMQ (reference sequence). Here the CDR3 DNA reads TGTGCCAGCAGCTTAGGCACTCAGGGTGGATCACCCCTCCACTAT. Translated, it gives CASSLGTQGGSPLHY.

The chain uses TRBV4-1 and TRBJ1-6, with a weak D call TRBD1 (6 bases). Trimming stripped 6 bases from V and 8 bases from J, with 20 bases between. The CDR3 length is 16 residues. Germline V lookup: CDR1 MGHRA, CDR2 YSYEKL. The CDR3: CASSHHLQEGDSPLHF. CDR3 nucleotides: TGCGCCAGCAGTCACCACCTACAGGAGGGGGATTCACCCCTCCACTTT.

On this clonotype: As the CDR3 is not closed by the conserved phenylalanine or tryptophan, this likely results from a read error. In DNA form, the CDR3 reads TGCGCCAGCAGCCAGGTGACTAGCGGGAGTGTATACACAGATACGCAGTATCAT. Translation: CASSQVTSGSVYTDTQYH. The chain joins TRBV4-1 to TRBJ2-3; 12 bases map to TRBD2. Unmatched junction bases numbered 9, after V lost 3 bases and J lost 2 bases. From germline, CDR1 is MGHRA and CDR2 YSYEKL. The CDR3 length is 18 residues.